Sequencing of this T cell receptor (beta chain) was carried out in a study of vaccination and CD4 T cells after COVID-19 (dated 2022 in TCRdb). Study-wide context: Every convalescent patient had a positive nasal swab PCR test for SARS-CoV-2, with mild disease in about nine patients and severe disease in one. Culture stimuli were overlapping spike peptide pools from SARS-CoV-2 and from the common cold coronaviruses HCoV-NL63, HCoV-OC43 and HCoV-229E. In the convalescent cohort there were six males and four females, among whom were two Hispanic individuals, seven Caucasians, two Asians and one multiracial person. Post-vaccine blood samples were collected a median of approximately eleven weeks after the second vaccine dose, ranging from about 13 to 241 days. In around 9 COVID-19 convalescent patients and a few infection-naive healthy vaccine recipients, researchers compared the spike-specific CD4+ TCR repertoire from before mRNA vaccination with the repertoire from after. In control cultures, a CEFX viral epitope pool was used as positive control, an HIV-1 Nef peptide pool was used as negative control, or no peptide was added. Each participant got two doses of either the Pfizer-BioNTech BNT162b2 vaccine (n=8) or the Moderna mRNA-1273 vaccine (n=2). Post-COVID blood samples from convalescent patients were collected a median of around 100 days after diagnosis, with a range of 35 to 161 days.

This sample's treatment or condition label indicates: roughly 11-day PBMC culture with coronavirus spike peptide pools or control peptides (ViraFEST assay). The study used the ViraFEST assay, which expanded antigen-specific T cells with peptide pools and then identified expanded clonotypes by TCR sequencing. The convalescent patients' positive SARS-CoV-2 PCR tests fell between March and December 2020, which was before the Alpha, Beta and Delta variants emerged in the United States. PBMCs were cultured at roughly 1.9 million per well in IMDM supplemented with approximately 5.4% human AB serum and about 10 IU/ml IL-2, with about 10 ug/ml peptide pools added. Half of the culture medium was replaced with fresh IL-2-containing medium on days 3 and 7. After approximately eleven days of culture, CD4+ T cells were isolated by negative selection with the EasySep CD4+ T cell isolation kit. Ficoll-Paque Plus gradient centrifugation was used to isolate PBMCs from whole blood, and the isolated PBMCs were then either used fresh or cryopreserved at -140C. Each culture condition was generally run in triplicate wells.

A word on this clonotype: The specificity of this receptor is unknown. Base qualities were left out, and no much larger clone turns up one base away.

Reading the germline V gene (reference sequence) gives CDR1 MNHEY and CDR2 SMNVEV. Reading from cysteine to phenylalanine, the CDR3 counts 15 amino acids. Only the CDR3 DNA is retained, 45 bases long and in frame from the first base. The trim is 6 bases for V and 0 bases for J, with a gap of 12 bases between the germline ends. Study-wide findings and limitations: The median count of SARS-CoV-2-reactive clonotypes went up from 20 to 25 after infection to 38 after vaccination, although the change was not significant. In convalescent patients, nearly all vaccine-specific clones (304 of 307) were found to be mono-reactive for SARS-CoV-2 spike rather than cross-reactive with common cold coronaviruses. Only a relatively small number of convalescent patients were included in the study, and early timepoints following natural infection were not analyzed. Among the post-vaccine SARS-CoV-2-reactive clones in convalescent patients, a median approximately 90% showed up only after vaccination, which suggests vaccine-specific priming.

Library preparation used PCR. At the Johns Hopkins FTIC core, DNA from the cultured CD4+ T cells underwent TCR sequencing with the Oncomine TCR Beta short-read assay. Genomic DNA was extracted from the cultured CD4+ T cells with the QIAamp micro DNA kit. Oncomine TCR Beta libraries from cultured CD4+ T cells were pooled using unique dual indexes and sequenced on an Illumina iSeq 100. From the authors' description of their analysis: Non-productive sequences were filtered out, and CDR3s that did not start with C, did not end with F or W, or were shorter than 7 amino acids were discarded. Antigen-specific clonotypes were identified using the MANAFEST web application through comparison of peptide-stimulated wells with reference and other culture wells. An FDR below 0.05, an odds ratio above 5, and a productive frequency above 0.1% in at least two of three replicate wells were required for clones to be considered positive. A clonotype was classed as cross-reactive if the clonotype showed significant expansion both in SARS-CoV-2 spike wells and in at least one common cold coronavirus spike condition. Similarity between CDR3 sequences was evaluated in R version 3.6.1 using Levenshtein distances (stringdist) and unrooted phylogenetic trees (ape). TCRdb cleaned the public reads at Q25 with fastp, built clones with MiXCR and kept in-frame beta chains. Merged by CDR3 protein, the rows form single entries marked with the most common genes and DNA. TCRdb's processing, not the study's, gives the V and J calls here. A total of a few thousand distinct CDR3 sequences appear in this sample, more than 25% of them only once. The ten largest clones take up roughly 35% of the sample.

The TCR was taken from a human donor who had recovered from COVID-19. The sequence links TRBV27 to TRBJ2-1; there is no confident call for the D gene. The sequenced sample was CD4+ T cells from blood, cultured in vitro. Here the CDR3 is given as CASRLGGSSYNEQFF. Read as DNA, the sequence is TGTGCCAGCAGGTTGGGCGGCAGCTCCTACAATGAGCAGTTCTTC.